This entry features one TCR beta chain sequence. Samples had at least 7 million PBMCs isolated from them. The total RNA that was extracted per sample amounted to at least 6 micrograms. This sample is drawn from a study of blood T cells in healthy people across ages. A sample-barcoded 5' primer and a J-beta primer mix were used in a second PCR of about 6 to 11 cycles. TCRdb recomputed calls from the 5' RACE reads with MiXCR, one row per CDR3 protein. The data show about 930,000 distinct CDR3 sequences, roughly 28% seen once. CDR3 length: 14 amino acids. V dropped 0 bases and J dropped 6; count of bases not matched to a gene: 3. Germline V gene data show CDR1 as ENHRY and CDR2 as SYGVKD. The sample was also linked to a second study, of T cells of mothers and their children.

The clonotype originates from a woman between 40 and 55 years old in good health. The chain uses TRBV10-3 and TRBJ1-2; TRBD1 agrees at 8 bases. Sequenced input: blood. The CDR3 sequence is CAISESTGVDGYTF. In DNA, the CDR3 is TGTGCCATCAGTGAGTCGACAGGGGTGGATGGCTACACCTTC.